The 11 T cell receptor delta chains below come from one sample, sequenced in a study of Vδ1+ human thymocytes. RNA was extracted from the cells and then reverse transcribed. Pooled V-gene forward primers with one constant-region reverse primer generated the CDR3 amplicons by multiplex PCR. TCRdb reapplied CATT to the multiplex PCR reads. This sample carries under 25,000 delta-chain clones, less than 30% of them seen once, and the ten largest clones take around 1.4%. Their specific antigens are unknown. General study results and limits: Thymic TRG and TRD repertoires appeared highly polyclonal, with Gaussian CDR3 length distributions.

Source material: Vdelta1+ gamma-delta thymocytes from the thymus. As for subset: FACS-sorted CD3+ TCRalphabeta- TCRVdelta1+ TCRVdelta2- thymocytes. These receptor sequences come from a boy in the first two years of life who had congenital heart surgery.

Note on this clone: A much larger clone lies one base from this, so it may be a read error. J is TRDJ1 and V is TRDV1; the match to TRDD3 covers 8 bases. The CDR3 has 23 residues. Germline-derived CDR1 and CDR2 are TSWWSYY and QGS. V trimming: 5 bases; J trimming: 0 bases; junction bases outside the gene matches: 29. CDR3 sequence reads: CALGSLRFPPVLGAEEYTDKLIF. For the CDR3, the DNA is TGTGCTCTTGGGTCCCTTCGGTTCCCACCTGTACTGGGGGCCGAGGAGTACACCGATAAACTCATCTTT.

The chain recombines TRDV1 with TRDJ1; 8 bases map to TRDD2. Germline assignment: CDR1 TSWWSYY and CDR2 QGS. This CDR3 is 19 amino acids long. V shed 3 bases, J shed 5 bases, and the junction held 20 bases outside the gene matches. CDR3 nucleotide sequence: TGTGCTCTTGGGGACCGGGCCTTCCTAGGAGTTTCAGGCGTGGATAAACTCATCTTT. This codes for CALGDRAFLGVSGVDKLIF.

This clone was found a few times. The chain is built from TRDV1 and TRDJ1, with D hard to call. This CDR3 region has 17 residues. Germline CDR1 is TSWWSYY and CDR2 is QGS. The V and J ends lost 2 bases and 0 bases respectively, with 16 bases between them. Here the CDR3 DNA reads TGTGCTCTTGGGGAAGTTCAACCCGGCGCATACACCGATAAACTCATCTTT. Translated, it gives CALGEVQPGAYTDKLIF.

The chain uses TRDV1 and TRDJ1; 10 positions match TRDD3. The junction had 24 bases not matched to a gene; V was cut back by 4 bases and J by 4 bases. The CDR3 covers 21 residues. Germline V gene data show CDR1 as TSWWSYY and CDR2 as QGS. In nucleotides, the CDR3 is TGTGCTCTTGGGGTCCGGGGGCCTACCCTCGGGGGGATACGCGATAACGATAAACTCATCTTT. This gives the protein CALGVRGPTLGGIRDNDKLIF.

V usage is TRDV1 and J usage is TRDJ1; D is ambiguous. Trimming shortened V by 2 bases and J by 0 bases, and 10 bases separated the two germline ends. The CDR3 length is 15 residues. Germline-derived CDR1 and CDR2 are TSWWSYY and QGS. CDR3 sequence: CALGEIRMYTDKLIF. The CDR3 DNA is TGTGCTCTTGGGGAAATCCGGATGTACACCGATAAACTCATCTTT.

The sample holds a few counts of this clone. Other DNA sequences in the same sample also yield this CDR3. This chain links TRDV1 with TRDJ1; 12 bases map to TRDD3. The germline CDR1 and CDR2 sequences are TSWWSYY and QGS. V lost 4 bases and J lost 3; bases outside the gene matches: 15. The CDR3 length is 19 residues. The CDR3 region is CALGGPFPVLGDTADKLIF. For the CDR3, the DNA is TGTGCTCTTGGGGGACCCTTTCCCGTACTGGGGGATACCGCCGATAAACTCATCTTT.

This clone counts as medium-sized (0.01 to 0.1%). Different DNA sequences within this sample yield the same CDR3. The V and J genes are TRDV1 and TRDJ1, with TRDD3 matching 10 bases. CDR3 length: 18 residues. V lost 4 bases to trimming and J lost 5 bases; unmatched junction nucleotides: 16. Germline CDR1 TSWWSYY, CDR2 QGS. The CDR3 reads CALGAPTSYWGIADKLIF. The CDR3 DNA reads as TGTGCTCTTGGGGCGCCTACCTCGTACTGGGGGATCGCAGATAAACTCATCTTT.

This clone was observed a handful of times. The rearrangement links TRDV1 to TRDJ1, with D possibly TRDD3 on 6 matching bases. Trimming cost V 2 bases and J 0 bases, with 25 bases left between them. Germline V gives CDR1 TSWWSYY, CDR2 QGS. The CDR3 extends over 20 amino acids. CDR3 sequence reads: CALGEGKRRTTGRYTDKLIF. In DNA form, the CDR3 reads TGTGCTCTTGGGGAAGGCAAGAGACGTACTACTGGGAGGTACACCGATAAACTCATCTTT.

As to this clone: A read error may produce the germline difference seen at one junction end. V usage is TRDV1 and J usage is TRDJ1; TRDD3 is a possible D gene (6 bases). The CDR3 length is 16 residues. CDR1 is TSWWSYY and CDR2 is QGS in the germline V gene. The CDR3 DNA is TGTGCTCTTGGGAAATCAGGGGGGGGAGACACCGATAAACCCATCTTT. Amino acids: CALGKSGGGDTDKPIF.

Notes on this clone: Different DNA sequences within this sample yield the same CDR3. This chain connects TRDV1 to TRDJ1; the match to TRDD3 covers 8 bases. CDR3 length: 25 residues. Trimming took 6 bases from V and 0 from J; bases not matched to a gene: 36. The V gene's germline CDR1 is TSWWSYY and CDR2 QGS. DNA for the CDR3: TGTGCTCTTGGAGCCCCCGAGTTCCTTCCCCACCTACTGGGGGCTCCGGCCGCATACACCGATAAACTCATCTTT. Translation gives CALGAPEFLPHLLGAPAAYTDKLIF.

This clone was counted a few times. This chain connects TRDV1 to TRDJ1, with unresolved D. V lost 4 bases to trimming and J lost 0 bases, with 21 bases between them. CDR3 length: 18 residues. CDR1 TSWWSYY and CDR2 QGS come from the germline V gene. CDR3 bases: TGTGCTCTTGGGGTTCACTCTGTGTTCCGTGTGGACACCGATAAACTCATCTTT. Amino acids: CALGVHSVFRVDTDKLIF.